This TCR beta chain is drawn from a study of response to subunit inactivated influenza vaccine. This clonotype was counted a few times. TCRdb processed the RT-PCR reads anew with MiXCR; each CDR3 protein has one entry. Altogether about 570,000 distinct CDR3 sequences are present, about 11% being singletons, with the ten largest covering approximately 11%. V lost 2 bases to trimming and J lost 8 bases, with 18 bases between them. There are 16 residues in the CDR3. Germline CDR1 and CDR2: LGHNA and YSLEER. The sample was also reused in another study, on T cells expressing NK-cell markers. Turning to that study: TCR beta cDNA was made by 5'RACE template switching with UMIs. Sorted T-cell subsets CD3+CD56+NKG2C+, CD3+CD56+NKG2C- and CD3+CD56-NKG2C+ were TCR beta-sequenced. Serological testing identified most of the eight sequenced donors as HCMV-seropositive and one as seronegative. The dominant NKG2C+ clonotypes represented about 1.0-7.0% of CD8+ T cells in five to seven donors.

The clonotype comes from a man aged 50-59 years who received an inactivated influenza vaccine. Sequencing used PBMCs from blood, obtained on the day of vaccination. The rearrangement uses TRBV4-3 and TRBJ1-4, with D perhaps TRBD1 (5 bases). CDR3 sequence: CASSQFHSRADEKLFF. CDR3 sequence (DNA): TGCGCCAGCAGCCAATTTCATAGCAGGGCCGACGAAAAACTGTTTTTT.